The rows below give T cell receptor beta chains drawn from one sample of a study of T cell repertoires in cytomegalovirus infection. TCRdb used MiXCR to reprocess the reads, holding one entry per CDR3 protein. The table includes some 920,000 distinct CDR3 sequences, roughly 30% detected once. No antigens are known for them. The sample was cultured CD8+ T cells from PBMCs, taken from culture after CMV antigen stimulation. The receptors stem from a human donor in good health (CMV status not recorded). Some clones in this sample may be carry-over from other donors' samples. The CDR3 runs from the conserved cysteine through the conserved F or W. D genes are given only for firm matches. Size is stated for part of the rows, as once, few or many counts, or as a class when the clone is expanded.

CASSQEDQTGIKRHF | TGCGCCAGCAGCCAAGAGGATCAGACAGGCATTAAACGGCATTTT | - | 15 | TRBJ1-5 | - | TRBV4-1
CASSYPAPVEKLFF | TGTGCCAGCAGTTACCCAGCCCCGGTGGAAAAACTGTTTTTT | few | 14 | TRBJ1-4 | - | TRBV6-6
CATTTGTEGGELFF | TGTGCCACGACCACCGGGACGGAGGGCGGGGAGCTGTTTTTT | - | 14 | TRBJ2-2 | - | TRBV10-3
CATSDFIPKKLRDNTF | TGTGCCACCAGTGATTTCATCCCAAAAAAACTGAGGGACAACACCTTC | - | 16 | TRBJ1-2 | - | TRBV24-1
CASSGGATNTEAFF | TGTGCCAGCAGTGGGGGGGCCACTAACACTGAAGCTTTCTTT | few | 14 | TRBJ1-1 | - | TRBV7-6
CASDNPGTGVNEQYF | TGTGCCAGCGACAACCCCGGGACAGGGGTCAACGAGCAGTACTTC | once | 15 | TRBJ2-7 | TRBD1 | TRBV6-6
CASSSTLDRLSQHF | TGTGCCAGCAGTTCTACCCTTGACCGTTTGTCCCAGCATTTT | few | 14 | TRBJ1-5 | - | TRBV27
CAPLGSGANEQFF | TGTGCCCCCTTGGGTAGCGGGGCGAATGAGCAGTTCTTC | few | 13 | TRBJ2-1 | TRBD2 | TRBV19
CASSTRQGKDFGELFF | TGTGCCAGCAGCACTCGACAGGGAAAAGATTTCGGGGAGCTGTTTTTT | - | 16 | TRBJ2-2 | TRBD1 | TRBV7-9
CASSIYSYNEQFF | TGTGCCAGCAGTATTTACAGCTACAATGAGCAGTTCTTC | few | 13 | TRBJ2-1 | - | TRBV7-2
CASSKGAGANVLTF | TGTGCCAGCAGCAAGGGGGCTGGGGCCAACGTCCTGACTTTC | - | 14 | TRBJ2-6 | - | TRBV6-1
CASSLSTEPGQPQHF | TGTGCCAGCAGCTTATCGACAGAGCCAGGTCAGCCCCAGCATTTT | many | 15 | TRBJ1-5 | - | TRBV7-9
CASSLDPGKNYEQYF | TGTGCCAGCAGCTTAGATCCAGGGAAGAACTACGAGCAGTACTTC | many | 15 | TRBJ2-7 | - | TRBV7-2
CAISESGRQANTEAFF | TGTGCCATCAGTGAGAGCGGCCGACAGGCCAACACTGAAGCTTTCTTT | few | 16 | TRBJ1-1 | - | TRBV10-3
CASGVAGELFF | TGTGCCAGCGGGGTGGCCGGGGAGCTGTTTTTT | few | 11 | TRBJ2-2 | - | TRBV19
CASSLTFPMYTF | TGTGCCAGCAGCTTAACGTTTCCCATGTACACCTTC | - | 12 | TRBJ1-2 | - | TRBV7-2
CSARRFPPRF | TGCAGTGCTAGGCGGTTCCCACCTCGCTTC | few | 10 | TRBJ1-2 | - | TRBV20-1
CASSQDRDTWTGELFF | TGCGCCAGCAGCCAAGATCGGGACACATGGACCGGGGAGCTGTTTTTT | few | 16 | TRBJ2-2 | - | TRBV4-3
CASSNTRVDQETQYF | TGTGCCAGCAGCAACACCAGGGTTGACCAAGAGACCCAGTACTTC | few | 15 | TRBJ2-5 | - | TRBV7-9
CASSLGRGRRTSDEDTQYF | TGTGCCAGCAGCTTAGGGAGGGGGCGGCGGACTAGTGATGAGGATACGCAGTATTTT | - | 19 | TRBJ2-3 | - | TRBV7-8
CASQIGAGYTEAFF | TGTGCCAGTCAAATTGGTGCAGGGTACACTGAAGCTTTCTTT | - | 14 | TRBJ1-1 | - | TRBV19
CASSQATGDYGYTF | TGCGCCAGCAGCCAAGCCACAGGAGACTATGGCTACACCTTC | many | 14 | TRBJ1-2 | - | TRBV4-1
CASSSQGSRNYGYTF | TGTGCCAGCAGTTCCCAAGGGAGCAGGAACTATGGCTACACCTTC | - | 15 | TRBJ1-2 | - | TRBV27
CATGRGPLDTQYF | TGTGCCACCGGGAGAGGACCCCTAGATACGCAGTATTTT | - | 13 | TRBJ2-3 | - | TRBV27
CASSYPLEETQYF | TGTGCCAGCAGTTACCCCCTTGAAGAGACCCAGTACTTC | few | 13 | TRBJ2-5 | - | TRBV6-5
CASGLGPLTSSYNEQFF | TGTGCTAGTGGTTTGGGACCACTTACCAGCTCCTACAATGAGCAGTTCTTC | few | 17 | TRBJ2-1 | - | TRBV12-5
CASSYGTGEGRGGYTF | TGTGCCAGCAGCTATGGGACAGGGGAAGGAAGAGGTGGCTACACCTTC | - | 16 | TRBJ1-2 | TRBD1 | TRBV5-6
CASITRDSLYMNTEAFF | TGTGCCAGCATTACCCGGGACAGCCTCTACATGAACACTGAAGCTTTCTTT | - | 17 | TRBJ1-1 | TRBD1 | TRBV6-6
CASSTGTENSPLHF | TGTGCCAGCAGTACCGGGACCGAGAATTCACCCCTCCACTTT | - | 14 | TRBJ1-6 | - | TRBV27
CAISEYLTDTQYF | TGTGCCATCAGTGAGTACCTAACAGATACGCAGTATTTT | - | 13 | TRBJ2-3 | - | TRBV10-3
CASSLRGFTEYQETQYF | TGTGCCAGCAGCTTAAGGGGGTTTACAGAGTACCAAGAGACCCAGTACTTC | - | 17 | TRBJ2-5 | - | TRBV7-6
CASSLQGRENNEQFF | TGTGCCAGCAGCTTGCAGGGACGGGAAAACAATGAGCAGTTCTTC | few | 15 | TRBJ2-1 | - | TRBV7-6
CASSWVGRGEGYTF | TGTGCCAGCAGCTGGGTCGGGCGGGGTGAGGGCTACACCTTC | - | 14 | TRBJ1-2 | - | TRBV7-6
CASSSHWDGQTDTQYF | TGTGCCAGCAGTTCGCACTGGGACGGGCAGACAGATACGCAGTATTTT | - | 16 | TRBJ2-3 | - | TRBV27
CASSLWGTNTEAFF | TGTGCCAGCAGTTTATGGGGGACGAACACTGAAGCTTTCTTT | many | 14 | TRBJ1-1 | - | TRBV27
CASSQGVGQGGTEAFF | TGCGCCAGCAGCCAAGGAGTTGGCCAGGGGGGCACTGAAGCTTTCTTT | few | 16 | TRBJ1-1 | TRBD1 | TRBV4-3
CASSQTQSGQGYYEQYF | TGTGCCAGCAGCCAAACCCAGTCGGGACAGGGTTACTACGAGCAGTACTTC | few | 17 | TRBJ2-7 | TRBD1 | TRBV14
CSARDRGDAYEQYF | TGCAGTGCTAGAGACCGCGGGGACGCCTACGAGCAGTACTTC | - | 14 | TRBJ2-7 | - | TRBV20-1
CASTPWTGAANEKLFF | TGTGCCAGCACCCCGTGGACAGGGGCAGCTAATGAAAAACTGTTTTTT | - | 16 | TRBJ1-4 | TRBD1 | TRBV7-9
CASSYSGQEEVFF | TGTGCCAGCAGTTACTCCGGACAGGAAGAGGTGTTTTTT | - | 13 | TRBJ1-4 | TRBD1 | TRBV6-6
CASSLSSGGVGRETQYF | TGTGCCAGCAGTTTATCGTCTGGGGGGGTAGGACGAGAGACCCAGTACTTC | - | 17 | TRBJ2-5 | TRBD2 | TRBV27
CASSLRLDSEQFF | TGTGCCAGCAGCTTAAGACTAGACAGTGAGCAGTTCTTC | few | 13 | TRBJ2-1 | - | TRBV7-3
CASALGWTSGGQETQYF | TGTGCCAGCGCCCTGGGTTGGACTAGCGGGGGACAAGAGACCCAGTACTTC | - | 17 | TRBJ2-5 | TRBD2 | TRBV2
CASSSDRVLNQPQHF | TGTGCCAGCAGTTCGGACAGGGTCCTCAATCAGCCCCAGCATTTT | - | 15 | TRBJ1-5 | TRBD1 | TRBV6-1
CASSLPGAPYNEQFF | TGTGCCAGCAGCTTACCTGGGGCCCCATACAATGAGCAGTTCTTC | many | 15 | TRBJ2-1 | - | TRBV7-8
CASSALKGFQAGNTIYF | TGTGCCAGCAGCGCATTGAAGGGGTTTCAGGCTGGAAACACCATATATTTT | - | 17 | TRBJ1-3 | - | TRBV7-6
CASSSWTGRANYDYTF | TGTGCCAGCAGTTCCTGGACGGGGAGGGCTAACTATGACTACACCTTC | - | 16 | TRBJ1-2 | - | TRBV27
CASPHPRTHYDYTF | TGTGCCAGCCCGCACCCACGGACCCACTATGACTACACCTTC | - | 14 | TRBJ1-2 | - | TRBV12-3/TRBV12-4
CASKRGDSSYNEQFF | TGTGCCAGCAAACGGGGGGACAGCTCCTACAATGAGCAGTTCTTC | - | 15 | TRBJ2-1 | - | TRBV7-9
CASSLTPPGTTTYEQYF | TGTGCCAGCAGTTTAACCCCCCCCGGGACTACCACCTACGAGCAGTACTTC | many | 17 | TRBJ2-7 | TRBD2 | TRBV12-3/TRBV12-4
CASSAPRDQGTDTQYF | TGTGCCAGCAGCGCTCCCAGGGACCAGGGAACAGATACGCAGTATTTT | - | 16 | TRBJ2-3 | - | TRBV9
CASGFQTGDFLYEQYF | TGTGCTAGTGGTTTCCAGACAGGGGACTTTCTATACGAGCAGTACTTC | - | 16 | TRBJ2-7 | TRBD1 | TRBV12-5
CASSPRESNQPQHF | TGTGCCAGCAGCCCCCGGGAGAGCAATCAGCCCCAGCATTTT | many | 14 | TRBJ1-5 | - | TRBV7-9
CASSLGTRGNEQFF | TGTGCCAGCAGCTTAGGGACTAGGGGCAATGAGCAGTTCTTC | many | 14 | TRBJ2-1 | TRBD2 | TRBV7-2
CSASPTGAAYGYTF | TGCAGTGCTAGCCCGACAGGAGCTGCCTATGGCTACACCTTC | - | 14 | TRBJ1-2 | - | TRBV20-1
CASSPVTGDREKLFF | TGTGCCAGCAGCCCCGTCACCGGGGATCGGGAAAAACTGTTTTTT | - | 15 | TRBJ1-4 | - | TRBV7-9
CASSWGAETQYF | TGTGCCAGCAGTTGGGGGGCTGAGACCCAGTACTTC | few | 12 | TRBJ2-5 | - | TRBV6-5
CSARVMDGKGAYNEQFF | TGCAGTGCTAGAGTCATGGACGGAAAGGGGGCGTATAATGAGCAGTTCTTC | - | 17 | TRBJ2-1 | TRBD1 | TRBV20-1